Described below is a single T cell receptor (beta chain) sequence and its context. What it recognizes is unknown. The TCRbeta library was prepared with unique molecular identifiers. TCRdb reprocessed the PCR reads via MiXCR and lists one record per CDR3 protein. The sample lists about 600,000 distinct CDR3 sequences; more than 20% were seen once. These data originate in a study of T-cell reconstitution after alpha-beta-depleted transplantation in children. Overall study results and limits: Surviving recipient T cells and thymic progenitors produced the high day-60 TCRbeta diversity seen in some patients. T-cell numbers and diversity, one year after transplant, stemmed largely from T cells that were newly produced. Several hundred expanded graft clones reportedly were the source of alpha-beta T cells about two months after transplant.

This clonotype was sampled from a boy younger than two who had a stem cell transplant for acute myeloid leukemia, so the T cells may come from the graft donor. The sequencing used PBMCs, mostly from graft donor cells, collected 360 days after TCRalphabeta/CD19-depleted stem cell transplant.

CDR3 sequence: CSARESGTETQYF. CDR3 nucleotide sequence: TGCAGTGCTAGAGAGTCAGGGACCGAGACCCAGTACTTC. The chain recombines TRBV20-1 with TRBJ2-5; tentatively, D is TRBD1 or TRBD2 (5 bases each). Trimming shortened V by 0 bases and J by 5 bases, and 10 bases separated the two germline ends. The CDR3 sequence is 13 residues long. Germline CDR1 and CDR2: DFQATT and SNEGSKA (reference sequence).